This TCR beta chain was identified during a study of cytomegalovirus exposure and HLA in healthy donors. Separate from the approximately 670-subject first cohort was the approximately 130-subject validation cohort, to which the donors belonged. Notes on the study in general: Generally TCR sequences proved uncommon, though certain public TCRs appeared in numerous donors. The classifier reportedly diagnosed cytomegalovirus status with high specificity and sensitivity. First-cohort TCR clusters were later found to tend to co-occur in the 90 to 150 validation repertoires.

Libraries were prepared by immunoSEQ multiplex PCR; TCRdb keeps only in-frame clonotypes and omits some of them. In the table there are some 130,000 clones, approximately 82% of which are singletons. A note on this clone: Its antigen is not known.

This receptor was identified in a man aged 30 to 45 in good health and CMV-seropositive. The sequencing input was PBMCs.

In DNA, the CDR3 is TGCGCCAGCAGCTTGGTAGCCGCCGGGACAGGGGCCTACGAGCAGTACTTC. It encodes CASSLVAAGTGAYEQYF. The chain uses TRBV5-1 and TRBJ2-7; TRBD1 aligns across 10 bases. This CDR3 comprises 17 residues. Germline CDR1 is SGHRS and CDR2 is YFSETQ. The V segment lost 0 bases and the J segment 2 bases; nucleotides outside the gene matches: 8.